The rows below give T cell receptor beta chains drawn from one sample of a study of low-dose radiotherapy and immunotherapy resistance in tumors. TCRdb passed the reads through MiXCR, listing each CDR3 protein once. The table has roughly 54,000 distinct CDR3 sequences, 20% to 25% seen once. The sequencing here drew on PBMCs, taken before treatment. All receptors derive from a male donor with prostate cancer. The CDR3 runs from the conserved cysteine through the conserved F or W. D genes are given only for firm matches.

CDR3aa | j_gene | v_gene | d_gene
CASSNGLVRETQYF | TRBJ2-5 | TRBV5-5 | TRBD2
CASSGLLNTQYF | TRBJ2-3 | TRBV2 | -
CASKLDRGRKVEQYF | TRBJ2-7 | TRBV28 | TRBD1
CASTRRGGGPWDTQYF | TRBJ2-3 | TRBV6-2/TRBV6-3 | TRBD2
CASILGTAFTEAFF | TRBJ1-1 | TRBV6-2/TRBV6-3 | TRBD1
CASSLLAGGPWVEQFF | TRBJ2-1 | TRBV12-3/TRBV12-4 | TRBD2
CASSPLVNTEAFF | TRBJ1-1 | TRBV3-1 | -
CSAAARGRNEQFF | TRBJ2-1 | TRBV20-1 | -
CASSGLAGASEQFF | TRBJ2-1 | TRBV7-2 | TRBD2
CASSPDGGGTEAFF | TRBJ1-1 | TRBV18 | -
CASSPRVVGGVPDISGANVLTF | TRBJ2-6 | TRBV18 | -
CASSPEGRENEQFF | TRBJ2-1 | TRBV18 | -
CASSPGLDTDTQYF | TRBJ2-3 | TRBV5-1 | -
CASSPWTSGSSYNEQFF | TRBJ2-1 | TRBV7-8 | TRBD2
CASSLDSYNEQFF | TRBJ2-1 | TRBV5-1 | -
CASSLAVGGYEQYF | TRBJ2-7 | TRBV7-2 | -
CASSKAAGAGVETQYF | TRBJ2-5 | TRBV19 | -
CATSRALRGRGETQYF | TRBJ2-5 | TRBV15 | -
CASRRQAGGSTDTQYF | TRBJ2-3 | TRBV6-5 | TRBD2
CASRRSPGQGPEKLFF | TRBJ1-4 | TRBV6-5 | TRBD1
CSVWRSPEQYF | TRBJ2-7 | TRBV20-1 | -
CASSPLGQGPEAFF | TRBJ1-1 | TRBV6-5 | TRBD1
CATTLGGGQGNSPLHF | TRBJ1-6 | TRBV28 | -
CASSWALRGGSYNEQFF | TRBJ2-1 | TRBV5-4 | -
CASNNIGLAGGATEQFF | TRBJ2-1 | TRBV19 | TRBD2
CASSKGQGLRGWFF | TRBJ2-1 | TRBV21-1 | -
CASSQSGRTYNEQFF | TRBJ2-1 | TRBV6-2/TRBV6-3 | TRBD2
CASSPRYSGANVLTF | TRBJ2-6 | TRBV3-1 | -
CASSPRNSQETQYF | TRBJ2-5 | TRBV7-9 | -
CASRRQGRDGYTF | TRBJ1-2 | TRBV5-4 | TRBD1
CASSEGSGGYNEQFF | TRBJ2-1 | TRBV6-5 | TRBD2
CSAPTGGSLLEQYF | TRBJ2-7 | TRBV20-1 | TRBD2
CASSHPGDTEAFF | TRBJ1-1 | TRBV7-9 | -
CASSGSEGTDTQYF | TRBJ2-3 | TRBV6-2/TRBV6-3 | -
CASRDTKEQYF | TRBJ2-7 | TRBV28 | -
CASSQEDRAQYF | TRBJ2-3 | TRBV3-1 | TRBD1